This T cell receptor beta chain stems from a study of T-cell memory formation after mild COVID-19 (dated by TCRdb to the early 2020s). Regarding the study in general: TCR sequence clusters from the two donors were found to be largely donor specific. Longitudinal TCRalpha and TCRbeta repertoire sequencing tracked T-cell clones expanding and contracting after mild COVID-19 in two donors. Two young, previously healthy adult volunteers, one female and one male, were included in the cohort.

What the research found in general, with its limitations: SARS-CoV-2 specificity of the second-wave clones peaking on day 37 was not confirmed. Clones contracting from day 15 to 85 had balanced CD4/CD8 phenotypes, while a second wave expanding from day 15 to 37 was biased towards CD4+. Some responding clones were detected in pre-infection memory, which suggested that pre-existing cross-reactive memory T cells had joined the SARS-CoV-2 response. The study included only a couple of mild cases, and larger cohorts that include severe cases with pre-infection samples were judged to be necessary. Contracting CD4+ clones appeared mostly in the CM and EM memory subsets, whereas CD8+ clones were enriched in EMRA.

The listed sequencing device is Illumina NovaSeq 6000. Using 5'RACE with constant-segment primers, TCRalpha and TCRbeta cDNA libraries were constructed, with sample barcodes and unique molecular identifiers added in the process. Trizol reagent was used to extract RNA from every sample. The libraries were amplified in two PCR steps, and the second step added a second sample barcode and Illumina TruSeq adapters. Libraries were sequenced on an Illumina NovaSeq with 2 x 150 bp paired-end reads. Turning to the authors' computational methods: Reads were demultiplexed and collapsed into UMI-guided consensus sequences with migec v1.2.7. Using mixcr v2.1.11, the UMI consensuses were aligned to TRA and TRB V and J templates and assembled into clonotypes. A clonotype was counted as expanded or contracted only if both edgeR and NoisET called the change significant, with noise models trained on biological replicates. For edgeR calls, a false discovery rate-adjusted p below 0.01 and a log2 fold-change threshold of 1 were applied. As an exploratory analysis of dynamics, max-normalized trajectories of the 1000 most abundant clonotypes were examined by PCA with hierarchical clustering. The CD4 or CD8 phenotype of responding clones was assigned using the separately sequenced CD4+ and CD8+ repertoires. TCRdb trimmed public reads at Q25 via fastp, called clones via MiXCR and kept in-frame beta chains. For every CDR3 protein sequence, its rows merge into one entry that carries the most common genes and DNA. TCRdb's processing, not the authors', yielded these V and J calls. The sample table records about 210,000 distinct CDR3 sequences; about 10% of these occur just once. Roughly 3.2% of the sample rests with the top ten.

This clonotype was seen many times. The antigen this receptor binds is unknown. Per-base quality was not reported, and no clone a single base away is much larger than it. PBMCs were isolated by Ficoll-Paque density gradient centrifugation. Sequenced: PBMCs or a T cell subset sorted from them (not recorded which). The sequence was collected from a young man who had mild COVID-19 (a few samples of this study predate the infection). The sample titles of this study are shuffled in the database, so cell type and time point are left out; the donor was told from shared clones.

Here is the DNA: TGCGCCAGCAGCGTAGAGGATACGCAGTATTTT. This sequence encodes CASSVEDTQYF. The rearrangement joined TRBV5-1 to TRBJ2-3; no D gene is confidently identified. In the germline V gene, CDR1 corresponds to SGHRS and CDR2 to YFSETQ. The CDR3 runs 11 amino acids, cysteine and phenylalanine included. The entry retains the CDR3 DNA only, 33 bases that are in frame from base 1. Trimming removed 4 bases from V and 6 bases from J, leaving 6 bases between the germline ends.